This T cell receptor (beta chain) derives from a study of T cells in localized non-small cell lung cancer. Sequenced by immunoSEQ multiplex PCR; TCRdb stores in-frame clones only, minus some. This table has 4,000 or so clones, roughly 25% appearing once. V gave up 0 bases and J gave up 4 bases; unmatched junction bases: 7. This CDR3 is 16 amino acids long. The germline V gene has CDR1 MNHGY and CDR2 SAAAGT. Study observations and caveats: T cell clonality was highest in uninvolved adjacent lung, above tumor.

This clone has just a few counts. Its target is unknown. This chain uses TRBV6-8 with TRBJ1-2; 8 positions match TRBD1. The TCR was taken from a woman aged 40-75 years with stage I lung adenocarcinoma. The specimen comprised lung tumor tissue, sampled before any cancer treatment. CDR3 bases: TGTGCCAGCAGTTACTCGATACCAGGGGGCAGCTATGGCTACACCTTC. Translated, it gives CASSYSIPGGSYGYTF.